Presented here are 15 T cell receptor beta chains from one specimen sequenced in a study of T-cell reconstitution after alpha-beta-depleted transplantation in children. Molecular barcoding with unique molecular identifiers was used for the TCRbeta library. TCRdb reprocessed the PCR reads with MiXCR, giving one entry per CDR3 protein. This sample has 700,000 or so distinct CDR3 sequences, with less than 15% found just once. Sequencing used PBMCs, obtained before TCRalphabeta/CD19-depleted stem cell transplant. The source of these receptors is a girl aged 2-10 years with congenital amegakaryocytic thrombocytopenia, due to receive a stem cell transplant.

In this sample, this clonotype turned up once. The rearrangement joins TRBV5-1 to TRBJ2-5; 7 bases agree with TRBD1. The CDR3 runs to 12 residues. The V gene end was trimmed by 5 bases and the J gene end by 9 bases; junction bases not matched to a gene: 7. CDR1 SGHRS and CDR2 YFSETQ come from the germline V gene. CDR3 in DNA: TGCGCCAGCAGAAGACAGGGTGAAGCCCAGTACTTC. Translation: CASRRQGEAQYF. The full variable domain, in which reference TRBV5-1 and TRBJ2-5 provide the parts outside the CDR3, is KAGVTQTPRYLIKTRGQQVTLSCSPISGHRSVSWYQQTPGQGLQFLFEYFSETQRNKGNFPGRFSGRQFSNSRSEMNVSTLELGDSALYLCASRRQGEAQYFGPGTRLLVL.

The CDR3 protein is CASSLAQAAEQYF. In DNA form, the CDR3 reads TGTGCCAGCAGTTTAGCCCAAGCTGCCGAGCAGTACTTC. The chain is built from TRBV12-3 or TRBV12-4 and TRBJ2-7; D unresolved. V lost 0 bases, J lost 6 bases, and 9 bases lay in between. The CDR3 covers 13 residues.

V usage is TRBV20-1 and J usage is TRBJ2-4; possibly TRBD2 for D (5 bases). The length of the CDR3 is 16 residues. V gave up 0 bases and J gave up 2 bases, with 14 bases separating them. Germline CDR1 reads DFQATT; CDR2 reads SNEGSKA (reference sequence). In nucleotides, the CDR3 is TGCAGTGCTAGAGATCCGACTAACATACCCAAAAACATTCAGTACTTC. Protein sequence: CSARDPTNIPKNIQYF.

The chain carries TRBV12-3 or TRBV12-4 and TRBJ1-5; D gene unclear. Trimming left V 2 bases short and J 7 bases short, with 12 bases between. The CDR3 spans 14 residues. The CDR3 nucleotides are TGTGCCAGCAGTTTACTTCCAGCCGACCAGCCCCAGCATTTT. This codes for CASSLLPADQPQHF.

This clonotype was observed at least ten times. This chain connects TRBV12-3 or TRBV12-4 to TRBJ1-1; D unclear. Trimming left V 6 bases short and J 0 bases short, with 11 bases between. This CDR3 region has 14 residues. This CDR3 reads CASRSPRLNTEAFF. CDR3 DNA sequence: TGTGCCAGCAGGAGTCCCCGATTGAACACTGAAGCTTTCTTT.

This clonotype was recorded at least ten times. The chain couples TRBV7-8 to TRBJ1-5; no clear D. Trimming shortened V by 4 bases and J by 4 bases, and 8 bases separated the two germline ends. Germline CDR1 SGHVS, CDR2 FQNEAQ. The CDR3 loop spans 13 amino acids. The CDR3 DNA reads as TGTGCCAGCAGCTCCATAGTGAATCAGCCCCAGCATTTT. Encoded protein: CASSSIVNQPQHF.

The gene calls are TRBV20-1 and TRBJ2-1, with 8 positions matching TRBD2. Germline V gene sequence: CDR1 DFQATT, CDR2 SNEGSKA (reference sequence). V shed 6 bases and J 7 bases; nucleotides not matched to a gene: 14. The CDR3 extends over 15 amino acids. The CDR3 reads CSARETGLVGNEQFF. CDR3 coding DNA: TGCAGTGCAAGGGAGACGGGACTAGTTGGGAATGAGCAGTTCTTC.

This clonotype was counted at least ten times. The genes are TRBV20-1 and TRBJ2-2; D is perhaps TRBD1 (5 bases). This CDR3 comprises 12 residues. Germline V gene lookup returns CDR1 DFQATT and CDR2 SNEGSKA (reference sequence). V was cut by 1 base and J by 7 bases, with 7 bases left in between. The DNA of the CDR3 is TGCAGTGCTAGAGCACAGGTCGGGGAGCTGTTTTTT. Encoded protein: CSARAQVGELFF.

At least ten counts were recorded for this clonotype. V gene TRBV5-6 combines with J gene TRBJ1-1, with D possibly being TRBD1 (5 bases). This CDR3 comprises 14 residues. The germline V and J ends were trimmed by 4 bases and 3 bases, with 13 bases remaining between them. The germline V gene has CDR1 SGHDT and CDR2 YYEEEE. The CDR3 protein is CASSPNWGDTEAFF. CDR3 DNA sequence: TGTGCCAGCAGCCCGAATTGGGGGGACACTGAAGCTTTCTTT.

The CDR3 here is CATSRDRALGTDTQYF. Written as DNA, the CDR3 is TGTGCCACCAGCAGAGATCGGGCACTTGGTACAGATACGCAGTATTTT. The rearrangement uses TRBV15 and TRBJ2-3; no definite D call. The V gene lost 0 bases and the J gene lost 3 bases, with 13 bases spanning the gap. In germline, CDR1 is LNHNV, CDR2 YYDKDF (reference sequence). The CDR3 runs to 16 residues. Together with reference TRBV15 and TRBJ2-3, the CDR3 gives the full variable domain: DAMVIQNPRYQVTQFGKPVTLSCSQTLNHNVMYWYQQKSSQAPKLLFHYYDKDFNNEADTPDNFQSRRPNTSFCFLDIRSPGLGDTAMYLCATSRDRALGTDTQYFGPGTRLTVL.

The rearrangement links TRBV29-1 to TRBJ2-7; unclear D gene. Trimming pared 4 bases from V and 5 bases from J, leaving 15 bases between. Germline CDR1 SQVTM, CDR2 ANQGSEA. The CDR3 contains 13 residues. The CDR3 DNA is TGCAGCGTTGCCCCCGCAACGGCCCACGAGCAGTACTTC. Its protein is CSVAPATAHEQYF.

This clonotype was counted between two and nine times. This chain links TRBV19 with TRBJ2-1; 11 bases agree with TRBD2. Germline loops: CDR1 LNHDA, CDR2 SQIVND (reference sequence). The CDR3 is 16 residues long. J lost 10 bases, V lost 5 bases, and 13 bases had no gene match. CDR3 residues: CASSSLAGGRIVEQFF. For the CDR3, the DNA is TGTGCCAGTAGTTCGTTAGCGGGAGGGAGGATCGTGGAGCAGTTCTTC.

The J gene is TRBJ1-1, the V gene TRBV7-8; a possible D gene is TRBD1 (5 bases). Germline V gives CDR1 SGHVS, CDR2 FQNEAQ. This CDR3 is built from 14 residues. V was trimmed by 3 bases and J by 1 base, leaving 9 bases between them. CDR3 residues: CASSLGLSNTEAFF. The CDR3 DNA sequence: TGTGCCAGCAGCTTGGGACTTTCGAACACTGAAGCTTTCTTT.

This clonotype was seen a handful of times. The V and J genes are TRBV7-2 and TRBJ2-1; 8 bases map to TRBD2. CDR3 length: 16 residues. V shed 5 bases, J shed 6 bases, and the junction held 12 bases outside the gene matches. Germline CDR1 reads SGHTA; CDR2 reads FQGNSA. CDR3 loop: CASSPTEGLGFNEQFF. Written as DNA, the CDR3 is TGTGCCAGCAGCCCTACAGAGGGACTAGGTTTCAATGAGCAGTTCTTC. The complete variable domain, with remaining parts taken from reference TRBV7-2 and TRBJ2-1, reads GAGVSQSPSNKVTEKGKDVELRCDPISGHTALYWYRQSLGQGLEFLIYFQGNSAPDKSGLPSDRFSAERTGGSVSTLTIQRTQQEDSAVYLCASSPTEGLGFNEQFFGPGTRLTVL.

This clonotype has at least ten counts. The J gene is TRBJ2-5, the V gene TRBV20-1; 8 bases map to TRBD2. V dropped 3 bases and J dropped 5; count of bases not matched to a gene: 2. The germline gives CDR1 DFQATT, CDR2 SNEGSKA (reference sequence). The CDR3 runs 12 residues. CDR3 sequence (DNA): TGCAGTGCTAGCGCTAGCGGGGAGACCCAGTACTTC. It yields the protein CSASASGETQYF.